These 28 T cell receptor beta chains share one sample of origin, sequenced in a study of blood T cell repertoires in COVID-19. The assay was immunoSEQ multiplex PCR, and TCRdb's table has in-frame clones only and misses some. The sample holds 60,000 to 85,000 clones, about 88% seen once. The specimen sequenced was peripheral blood. Every receptor here comes from a human donor in a cohort sampled during active COVID-19.

This sequence joins TRBV6-5 and TRBJ1-1; a weak D match, TRBD1 (5 bases). The CDR3 sequence is 11 residues long. Trimming removed 7 bases at V and 7 bases at J, with 10 bases between. Per germline, CDR1 MNHEY and CDR2 SVGAGI. CDR3 nucleotides: TGTGCCAGCAACACGGGGGTTGAAGCTTTCTTT. This translates into CASNTGVEAFF.

This sequence joins TRBV6-6 and TRBJ1-4; no reliable D call. V was trimmed by 0 bases and J by 3 bases, leaving 8 bases between them. The CDR3 totals 15 residues. Germline V gene lookup returns CDR1 MNHNY and CDR2 SVGAGI (reference sequence). The CDR3 nucleotides are TGTGCCAGCAGTTACTCGGGCTCAGCTAATGAAAAACTGTTTTTT. Translating it yields CASSYSGSANEKLFF.

V and J are TRBV6-1 and TRBJ2-2, with 8 positions matching TRBD2. V dropped 3 bases and J dropped 1; count of bases not matched to a gene: 4. CDR3 length: 16 residues. Germline-derived CDR1 and CDR2 are MNHNS and SASEGT. CDR3 loop: CASSDRSGVNTGELFF. CDR3 in DNA: TGTGCCAGCAGTGATCGTAGCGGGGTGAACACCGGGGAGCTGTTTTTT.

The J gene is TRBJ1-6, the V gene TRBV27, with 8 nucleotides matching TRBD1. The germline gives CDR1 MNHEY, CDR2 SMNVEV (reference sequence). The CDR3 spans 17 residues. V lost 7 bases to trimming and J lost 10 bases; unmatched junction nucleotides: 18. The CDR3 DNA reads TGTGCCAGCACCATACTTGGACAGGGACCTCCGGGGTCACCCCTCCACTTT. It is translated as CASTILGQGPPGSPLHF.

The V and J genes are TRBV2 and TRBJ2-1; TRBD2 agrees at 9 bases. Germline-derived CDR1 and CDR2 are SNHLY and FYNNEI. This CDR3 spans 14 amino acids. The J segment lost 7 bases and the V segment lost 6 bases, leaving 7 bases of the junction unmatched. The CDR3: CASRRGGQRNEQFF. CDR3 coding DNA: TGTGCCAGCAGGCGGGGGGGCCAGAGAAATGAGCAGTTCTTC. Full variable domain (rest looked up from reference TRBV2 and TRBJ2-1): EPEVTQTPSHQVTQMGQEVILRCVPISNHLYFYWYRQILGQKVEFLVSFYNNEISEKSEIFDDQFSVERPDGSNFTLKIRSTKLEDSAMYFCASRRGGQRNEQFFGPGTRLTVL.

V and J are TRBV3-1 (or the pseudogene TRBV3-2) and TRBJ2-7; D not resolved. With 1 base removed from V and 3 bases from J, the gap between germline ends came to 7 bases. CDR3 size: 13 residues. Germline V lookup: CDR1 LGHDT, CDR2 YNNKEL (reference sequence). CDR3 in amino acids: CASSQAPGYEQYF. The CDR3 DNA follows: TGTGCCAGCAGCCAAGCCCCGGGCTACGAGCAGTACTTC.

The chain has TRBV6-5 and TRBJ2-5; tentative D call: TRBD2 (6 bases). CDR3 length: 15 residues. Germline V gene lookup returns CDR1 MNHEY and CDR2 SVGAGI. Deletions cut 5 bases from V and 5 bases from J, with 18 bases between. The CDR3 DNA reads TGTGCCAGCAGTCCTCCTGCGGGGTCATGGGAGACCCAGTACTTC. Amino acid sequence: CASSPPAGSWETQYF.

CDR3 DNA: TGCGCCAGCAGCTTCGACAGGGATCGGCAGTACTTC. Encoded protein: CASSFDRDRQYF. The chain links TRBV5-1 to TRBJ2-7; 7 bases are shared with TRBD1. The J segment lost 9 bases and the V segment lost 2 bases, leaving 5 bases of the junction unmatched. There are 12 residues in the CDR3. In germline, CDR1 is SGHRS, CDR2 YFSETQ.

The chain links TRBV9 to TRBJ2-1, with TRBD2 identical over 7 bases. The length of the CDR3 is 15 residues. After removal of 0 bases from V and 8 bases from J, the junction contained 8 bases not matched to a gene. Germline CDR1 SGDLS, CDR2 YYNGEE. In nucleotides, the CDR3 is TGTGCCAGCAGCGTAGTCGCGGGAGACTATCATGAGCAGTTCTTC. This codes for CASSVVAGDYHEQFF.

The rearrangement uses TRBV7-2 and TRBJ2-7; the D gene is possibly TRBD1 (5 bases). The CDR3 contains 14 residues. V lost 4 bases, J lost 0 bases, and 10 bases lay in between. Germline CDR1 and CDR2: SGHTA and FQGNSA. CDR3 coding DNA: TGTGCCAGCAGCTCAGACAGCGCCTCCTACGAGCAGTACTTC. Translating it yields CASSSDSASYEQYF. The whole variable domain, filled in from reference TRBV7-2 and TRBJ2-7, reads GAGVSQSPSNKVTEKGKDVELRCDPISGHTALYWYRQSLGQGLEFLIYFQGNSAPDKSGLPSDRFSAERTGGSVSTLTIQRTQQEDSAVYLCASSSDSASYEQYFGPGTRLTVT.

The chain has TRBV9 and TRBJ2-7, with 8 positions matching TRBD2. The CDR3 length is 16 residues. The ends lost 4 bases at V and 0 bases at J; junction bases unmatched: 9. Germline-derived CDR1 and CDR2 are SGDLS and YYNGEE. CDR3 in DNA: TGTGCCAGCAGCACGCCTAAGCGGGAGAGCTCCTACGAGCAGTACTTC. Translating gives CASSTPKRESSYEQYF. The full variable domain, completed using reference TRBV9 and TRBJ2-7, is DSGVTQTPKHLITATGQRVTLRCSPRSGDLSVYWYQQSLDQGLQFLIQYYNGEERAKGNILERFSAQQFPDLHSELNLSSLELGDSALYFCASSTPKRESSYEQYFGPGTRLTVT.

A few counts support this clone. This sequence joins TRBV7-8 and TRBJ2-7, with 9 nucleotides matching TRBD1. J lost 7 bases, V lost 5 bases, and 18 bases had no gene match. Germline CDR1 and CDR2: SGHVS and FQNEAQ. The length of the CDR3 is 17 residues. In DNA form, the CDR3 reads TGTGCCAGCAGCCCCCGGGTTGGGACAGGGCTCTATGGTGAGCAGTACTTC. It specifies CASSPRVGTGLYGEQYF. The entire variable domain, with the rest obtained from reference TRBV7-8 and TRBJ2-7, is as follows: GAGVSQSPRYKVAKRGQDVALRCDPISGHVSLFWYQQALGQGPEFLTYFQNEAQLDKSGLPSDRFFAERPEGSVSTLKIQRTQQEDSAVYLCASSPRVGTGLYGEQYFGPGTRLTVT.

This rearrangement joins TRBV7-9 to TRBJ2-7; possible D gene TRBD1, 6 bases. Trimming took off 0 bases at V and 2 bases at J, with 8 bases between the two ends. CDR3 size: 14 residues. The germline V gene has CDR1 SEHNR and CDR2 FQNEAQ (reference sequence). The CDR3 is CASSLAAGAYEQYF. In DNA form, the CDR3 reads TGTGCCAGCAGCTTAGCAGCAGGGGCCTACGAGCAGTACTTC.

The chain is built from TRBV7-5 and TRBJ1-4; the table names TRBD1, a call not compared with the DNA. TRBV7-5 is reported as a pseudogene. This CDR3 is 17 amino acids long. The CDR3: CARSLAQAAGATRKLFF. The CDR3 region has the DNA TGTGCCAGAAGCTTAGCCCAGGCGGCAGGGGCCACCAGAAAACTGTTTTTT.

This clone was seen only once. The chain has TRBV19 and TRBJ2-5, with TRBD2 as a possible D gene (5 bases). This CDR3 is 16 amino acids long. Germline assignment: CDR1 LNHDA and CDR2 SQIVND (reference sequence). V was cut by 1 base and J by 4 bases, with 16 bases left in between. The CDR3 DNA reads as TGTGCCAGTAGTATAGTCGGTCCGGGGAAGGGAGAGACCCAGTACTTC. It is translated as CASSIVGPGKGETQYF.

This clone was picked up one time. The chain couples TRBV28 to TRBJ2-7; 10 nucleotides line up with TRBD2. The CDR3 contains 14 residues. V lost 6 bases, J lost 4 bases, and 6 bases stayed unmatched. The germline gives CDR1 MDHEN, CDR2 SYDVKM. The CDR3 coding sequence is TGTGCCAGCAGATCTAGCGGGAGTCGATACGAGCAGTACTTC. Protein sequence: CASRSSGSRYEQYF.

This rearrangement joins TRBV5-1 to TRBJ1-6, with D tentatively TRBD1 (6 bases). Germline V gene lookup returns CDR1 SGHRS and CDR2 YFSETQ. There are 16 residues in the CDR3. The ends were cut back, 0 bases at V and 4 bases at J, with 11 bases in the middle. The CDR3: CASSLGDRSYNSPLHF. In DNA, the CDR3 is TGCGCCAGCAGCTTGGGTGACAGGTCGTATAATTCACCCCTCCACTTT. The full variable domain, its missing parts supplied by reference TRBV5-1 and TRBJ1-6, is KAGVTQTPRYLIKTRGQQVTLSCSPISGHRSVSWYQQTPGQGLQFLFEYFSETQRNKGNFPGRFSGRQFSNSRSEMNVSTLELGDSALYLCASSLGDRSYNSPLHFGNGTRLTVT.

This rearrangement joins TRBV28 to TRBJ2-7; the match to TRBD2 covers 12 bases. This CDR3 region has 16 residues. CDR1 is MDHEN, CDR2 SYDVKM, per germline. With 6 bases clipped from V and 1 base from J, the junction kept 7 bases outside the gene matches. The CDR3, as DNA: TGTGCCAGCAGCCCTCTTGGACTAGCGGGATCCTACGAGCAGTACTTC. This gives the protein CASSPLGLAGSYEQYF.

The chain recombines TRBV27 with TRBJ2-7, with D possibly being TRBD1 (5 bases). CDR1 and CDR2 (germline): MNHEY, SMNVEV (reference sequence). V lost 5 bases and J lost 3, with 14 bases in between. The CDR3 runs 14 residues. This chain's CDR3 is CASSLGRGGYEQYF. The CDR3 DNA sequence: TGTGCCAGCAGTCTAGGAAGGGGTGGCTACGAGCAGTACTTC.

This clone was seen once. The chain is built from TRBV5-1 and TRBJ2-3; D is possibly TRBD2 (6 bases). This CDR3 has 17 amino acids. Trimming shortened V by 2 bases and J by 0 bases, and 16 bases separated the two germline ends. CDR1 and CDR2 from the germline V gene are SGHRS and YFSETQ. The CDR3 DNA reads as TGCGCCAGCAGCTTAGAGGGGAGAGCGGGTAGCACAGATACGCAGTATTTT. Protein: CASSLEGRAGSTDTQYF.

The chain couples TRBV7-2 to TRBJ2-5; 7 bases fit TRBD2. Per germline, CDR1 SGHTA and CDR2 FQGNSA. The CDR3 loop spans 15 amino acids. V shed 1 base, J shed 5 bases, and the junction held 7 bases outside the gene matches. The CDR3 protein is CASSLGGGSSETQYF. As DNA, the CDR3 is TGTGCCAGCAGCTTAGGGGGCGGGAGTAGTGAGACCCAGTACTTC.

This clone showed up just once. This rearrangement joins TRBV30 to TRBJ1-5; 8 nucleotides align to TRBD1. This CDR3 has 14 amino acids. Germline CDR1 and CDR2: GTSNPN and SVGIG (reference sequence). Germline trimming cut 3 bases from V and 6 bases from J; bases unmatched to any gene: 7. CDR3 in amino acids: CAWRGQGISQPQHF. The CDR3 DNA sequence: TGTGCCTGGAGAGGACAGGGCATAAGTCAGCCCCAGCATTTT.

The rearrangement joins TRBV5-1 to TRBJ2-3, with 8 bases matching TRBD1. The CDR3 loop spans 14 amino acids. V lost 0 bases and J lost 8; bases outside the gene matches: 5. Germline values: CDR1 SGHRS, CDR2 YFSETQ. CDR3 loop: CASSLAQGAGTQYF. CDR3 nucleotides: TGCGCCAGCAGCTTGGCTCAGGGGGCTGGTACGCAGTATTTT. The whole variable domain, remainder taken from reference TRBV5-1 and TRBJ2-3, is KAGVTQTPRYLIKTRGQQVTLSCSPISGHRSVSWYQQTPGQGLQFLFEYFSETQRNKGNFPGRFSGRQFSNSRSEMNVSTLELGDSALYLCASSLAQGAGTQYFGPGTRLTVL.

V is TRBV7-2 and J is TRBJ2-1; 7 bases agree with TRBD2. This CDR3 comprises 15 residues. CDR1 and CDR2 (germline): SGHTA, FQGNSA. Trimming cost V 1 base and J 9 bases; bases outside gene matches: 9. Written as DNA, the CDR3 is TGTGCCAGCAGCTTAGGTGCCGGACTAGGCTTTGAGCAGTTCTTC. It is translated as CASSLGAGLGFEQFF.

This clone occurred once. CDR3 sequence: CASSRSTGPNTEAFF. As DNA, the CDR3 is TGTGCCAGCAGCCGATCGACAGGGCCTAACACTGAAGCTTTCTTT. The chain is built from TRBV3-1 (or the pseudogene TRBV3-2) and TRBJ1-1, with 7 positions matching TRBD1. J gave up 2 bases and V 4 bases, and 7 bases lay outside the gene matches. This CDR3 comprises 15 residues. Germline CDR1 is LGHDT and CDR2 is YNNKEL (reference sequence).

This sequence joins TRBV12-3 or TRBV12-4 and TRBJ2-1; no clear D. The CDR3 covers 12 residues. Deletions cut 6 bases from V and 7 bases from J, with 10 bases between. DNA for the CDR3: TGTGCCAGCAGCATAGAGTGGAATGAGCAGTTCTTC. The encoded protein is CASSIEWNEQFF.

This chain joins TRBV2 and TRBJ2-1, with TRBD2 matching over 10 bases. CDR3 length: 17 amino acids. J lost 5 bases, V lost 0 bases, and 7 bases had no gene match. Germline V CDR1 and CDR2: SNHLY, FYNNEI. In nucleotides, the CDR3 is TGTGCCAGCAGTGAAGCGCTTCTAGCGGGAGTAGACAATGAGCAGTTCTTC. It is translated as CASSEALLAGVDNEQFF.

This rearrangement joins TRBV11-2 to TRBJ2-2; D perhaps matches TRBD1 (6 bases). CDR1 and CDR2 from the germline V gene are SGHAT and FQNNGV. Trimming stripped 0 bases from V and 1 base from J, with 6 bases between. CDR3 length: 15 amino acids. The CDR3 here is CASSLEGQNTGELFF. As DNA, the CDR3 is TGTGCCAGCAGCTTAGAGGGACAGAACACCGGGGAGCTGTTTTTT.